These 24 T cell receptor beta chains were sequenced from one sample in a study of T-cell reconstitution after alpha-beta-depleted transplantation in children. It was with unique molecular identifiers that the TCRbeta library was prepared. A single record per CDR3 protein comes from TCRdb applying MiXCR to the PCR reads. The sample lists about 580,000 distinct CDR3 sequences; roughly 24% were seen once. The source was PBMCs, mostly from graft donor cells, collected 360 days after TCRalphabeta/CD19-depleted stem cell transplant. These receptors all come from a boy under three years old who had a stem cell transplant for acute myeloid leukemia, so the T cells may come from the graft donor.

The genes are TRBV2 and TRBJ2-5; no clear D. V was shortened by 0 bases and J by 1 base, with 12 bases between the two germline ends. Per germline, CDR1 SNHLY and CDR2 FYNNEI. This CDR3 comprises 16 residues. The CDR3 DNA reads TGTGCCAGCAGTGAAGCGCTTGTCTCGGGCCAAGAGACCCAGTACTTC. Protein: CASSEALVSGQETQYF.

This clonotype occurred many times. The genes are TRBV29-1 and TRBJ2-1, with a possible D match to TRBD1 (7 bases). CDR1 is SQVTM and CDR2 is ANQGSEA in the germline V gene. Trimming took 4 bases from V and 5 from J, leaving 12 bases between them. This CDR3 comprises 13 residues. This CDR3 reads CSVGQGGDNEQFF. CDR3 in DNA: TGCAGCGTTGGACAGGGAGGAGACAATGAGCAGTTCTTC.

V is TRBV2 and J is TRBJ2-3; D unclear. Germline lookup yields CDR1 SNHLY and CDR2 FYNNEI. The CDR3 is 14 residues long. The germline V and J ends were trimmed by 3 bases and 4 bases, with 11 bases remaining between them. The CDR3 coding sequence is TGTGCCAGCAGTGACACGGATTCGGCAGATACGCAGTATTTT. It is translated as CASSDTDSADTQYF.

In its sample, this clonotype was seen a few times. CDR3: CASSLAPGHQFF. The CDR3 DNA sequence: TGTGCCAGCAGCTTAGCACCCGGCCATCAGTTCTTC. The gene calls are TRBV7-2 and TRBJ2-1; unclear D gene. The CDR3 covers 12 residues. Per germline, CDR1 SGHTA and CDR2 FQGNSA. Trimming removed 0 bases at V and 13 bases at J, with 10 bases between.

The chain links TRBV29-1 to TRBJ2-3; D remains ambiguous. CDR1 SQVTM and CDR2 ANQGSEA come from the germline V gene. The CDR3 totals 14 residues. V was shortened by 2 bases and J by 0 bases, with 9 bases between the two germline ends. The CDR3 spells CSVEYEGSTDTQYF. The CDR3 DNA reads as TGCAGCGTTGAATATGAAGGTAGCACAGATACGCAGTATTTT.

The gene calls are TRBV4-1 and TRBJ1-1; D unresolved. This CDR3 is 13 amino acids long. Germline V CDR1 and CDR2: MGHRA, YSYEKL. Trimming took 0 bases from V and 5 from J, leaving 7 bases between them. In DNA, the CDR3 is TGCGCCAGCAGCCAAGATCCAAGAACTGAAGCTTTCTTT. Protein sequence: CASSQDPRTEAFF.

This clonotype was observed many times. The J gene is TRBJ2-3, the V gene TRBV4-3; D ambiguous. The CDR3 has 17 residues. Germline V gene sequence: CDR1 LGHNA, CDR2 YSLEER. V was trimmed by 0 bases and J by 0 bases, leaving 13 bases between them. CDR3 sequence (DNA): TGCGCCAGCAGCCAAGATCACCCGCCGCCGAGCACAGATACGCAGTATTTT. Translated, it gives CASSQDHPPPSTDTQYF.

The J gene is TRBJ2-7, the V gene TRBV4-1, with TRBD2 identical over 11 bases. Germline CDR1 is MGHRA and CDR2 is YSYEKL. After removal of 4 bases from V and 3 bases from J, the junction contained 11 bases not matched to a gene. The CDR3 has 17 amino acids. The DNA of the CDR3 is TGCGCCAGCAGCCGCGACCCAGTGACTAGCGGGGACTACGAGCAGTACTTC. It yields the protein CASSRDPVTSGDYEQYF.

This clonotype showed up just a few times. J is TRBJ2-5 and V is TRBV12-3 or TRBV12-4; perhaps TRBD2 as D (6 bases). This CDR3 region has 16 residues. Trimming cost V 3 bases and J 1 base, with 15 bases left between them. Here the CDR3 DNA reads TGTGCCAGCAGTTTTCCAACTAGGCGGGGCCAAGAGACCCAGTACTTC. This gives the protein CASSFPTRRGQETQYF.

J is TRBJ1-4 and V is TRBV4-3, with D perhaps TRBD1 (5 bases). V lost 1 base and J 4 bases, leaving 10 bases between the germline ends. This CDR3 spans 15 amino acids. CDR1 and CDR2 (germline): LGHNA, YSLEER. In DNA, the CDR3 is TGCGCCAGCAGCCAAGTCGTAAGGGGTAATGAAAAACTGTTTTTT. Translated: CASSQVVRGNEKLFF.

This clonotype was recorded many times. V is TRBV20-1 and J is TRBJ2-5, with TRBD2 identical over 9 bases. This CDR3 has 16 residues. The germline gives CDR1 DFQATT, CDR2 SNEGSKA (reference sequence). J gave up 2 bases and V 1 base, and 8 bases lay outside the gene matches. The CDR3, as DNA: TGCAGTGCTAGAGCGATTAGCGGGGGCCGTCAAGAGACCCAGTACTTC. Its translation is CSARAISGGRQETQYF.

The genes are TRBV7-2 and TRBJ1-2, with TRBD1 as a possible D gene (5 bases). Looked up from germline, CDR1 is SGHTA and CDR2 is FQGNSA. Trimming removed 1 base from V and 4 bases from J, with 13 bases in between. This CDR3 is 15 amino acids long. CDR3 in amino acids: CASSLGGPNSYGYTF. The CDR3, as DNA: TGTGCCAGCAGCTTAGGGGGCCCAAACAGCTATGGCTACACCTTC.

The chain is built from TRBV15 and TRBJ2-3, with D hard to call. This CDR3 is built from 15 residues. From germline, CDR1 is LNHNV and CDR2 YYDKDF (reference sequence). The V gene lost 2 bases and the J gene lost 3 bases, with 12 bases spanning the gap. For the CDR3, the DNA is TGTGCCACCAGCAGAAGCCTCTACGGGACAGATACGCAGTATTTT. Protein: CATSRSLYGTDTQYF.

This chain links TRBV6-2 or TRBV6-3 with TRBJ1-5; tentative D call: TRBD1 (5 bases). CDR1 is MNHEY and CDR2 is SVGEGT in the germline V gene. The CDR3 sequence is 16 residues long. V lost 6 bases and J lost 9, with 24 bases in between. CDR3 in amino acids: CASRTSGLVGAGPQHF. The CDR3 region has the DNA TGTGCCAGCAGGACATCAGGGTTGGTCGGGGCAGGGCCCCAGCATTTT.

The rearrangement uses TRBV24-1 and TRBJ2-1; TRBD1 agrees at 11 bases. The CDR3 runs 16 residues. V gave up 4 bases and J gave up 6 bases; unmatched junction bases: 7. Germline CDR1 and CDR2: KGHDR and SFDVKD. CDR3 region: CATSDPGQGEVNEQFF. As DNA, the CDR3 is TGTGCCACCAGTGACCCGGGACAGGGGGAGGTCAATGAGCAGTTCTTC.

At least ten counts were recorded for this clonotype. The chain uses TRBV24-1 and TRBJ2-1; D not certain. The CDR3 sequence is 15 residues long. The germline V gene has CDR1 KGHDR and CDR2 SFDVKD. With 3 bases removed from V and 6 bases from J, the gap between germline ends came to 14 bases. In DNA form, the CDR3 reads TGTGCCACCAGTGATCACTCCGGACGGATCAATGAGCAGTTCTTC. This sequence encodes CATSDHSGRINEQFF.

The V gene is TRBV6-1, the J gene TRBJ2-6; TRBD1 agrees at 8 bases. Germline lookup yields CDR1 MNHNS and CDR2 SASEGT. V lost 6 bases to trimming and J lost 0 bases; unmatched junction nucleotides: 13. This CDR3 spans 19 amino acids. The CDR3 is CASSRRNRGYSSGANVLTF. The CDR3 DNA sequence: TGTGCCAGCAGCCGACGTAACAGGGGGTATAGCTCTGGGGCCAACGTCCTGACTTTC.

This clonotype has more than one count but fewer than ten. V and J are TRBV7-2 and TRBJ2-7; perhaps TRBD1 as D (5 bases). Germline assignment: CDR1 SGHTA and CDR2 FQGNSA. The CDR3 consists of 14 residues. V shed 3 bases and J shed 7 bases, with 16 bases lying between them. The CDR3 is CASSFRAEPKEQYF. The DNA for the CDR3 is TGTGCCAGCAGCTTCAGGGCGGAGCCTAAAGAGCAGTACTTC.

A few counts support this clonotype. The chain is built from TRBV27 and TRBJ2-1; possible D gene TRBD2, 6 bases. The CDR3 is 11 amino acids. V lost 5 bases and J 9 bases, leaving 8 bases between the germline ends. CDR1 and CDR2 from the germline V gene are MNHEY and SMNVEV (reference sequence). CDR3 bases: TGTGCCAGCAGTAGAGCGGGTGAGCAGTTCTTC. This gives the protein CASSRAGEQFF.

The rearrangement joins TRBV27 to TRBJ2-1; 8 positions agree with TRBD2. Germline V gene lookup returns CDR1 MNHEY and CDR2 SMNVEV (reference sequence). Germline trimming cut 3 bases from V and 7 bases from J; bases unmatched to any gene: 8. The CDR3 extends over 15 amino acids. The CDR3 sequence is CASSFSGLAKNEQFF. DNA of the CDR3: TGTGCCAGCAGTTTCTCCGGACTAGCTAAGAATGAGCAGTTCTTC.

Here the CDR3 DNA reads TGTGCCAGCAGCCAAGTAGCGGGGGGTAAGAGCACAGATACGCAGTATTTT. Translation: CASSQVAGGKSTDTQYF. This chain uses TRBV3-1 with TRBJ2-3, with 10 bases that match TRBD2. The length of the CDR3 is 17 residues. CDR1 is LGHDT, CDR2 YNNKEL, per germline (reference sequence). Trimming removed 1 base from V and 0 bases from J; junction bases left unmatched: 4.

This clonotype has ten or more counts. CDR3 amino acids: CAIRRGFEADTQYF. As DNA, the CDR3 is TGTGCCATCAGAAGAGGGTTTGAAGCAGATACGCAGTATTTT. The chain employs TRBV10-3 and TRBJ2-3, with D perhaps TRBD2 (5 bases). The germline V and J ends were trimmed by 6 bases and 4 bases, with 14 bases remaining between them. Looked up from germline, CDR1 is ENHRY and CDR2 is SYGVKD. CDR3 size: 14 residues.

The V gene is TRBV12-3 or TRBV12-4, the J gene TRBJ2-2; D ambiguous. The V end was cut by 11 bases, the J end by 2 bases, with 12 bases between. CDR3 size: 13 residues. The CDR3, as DNA: TGTGCCGTGAGTGGGCGCAACACCGGGGAGCTGTTTTTT. This gives the protein CAVSGRNTGELFF.

The chain combines TRBV18 with TRBJ2-1; no reliable D call. V was shortened by 3 bases and J by 0 bases, with 12 bases between the two germline ends. CDR3 length: 16 amino acids. CDR1 and CDR2 (germline): KGHSH, LQKENI. Here the CDR3 reads CASSPGDGNSYNEQFF. CDR3 sequence (DNA): TGTGCCAGCTCACCGGGCGATGGGAACTCCTACAATGAGCAGTTCTTC.